The 11 T cell receptor beta chains listed next were all sequenced from one sample in a study of T cell responses to AZD1222 COVID-19 vaccine. Libraries were prepared by immunoSEQ multiplex PCR; TCRdb keeps only in-frame clonotypes and omits some of them. The sample shows under 170,000 clones, roughly 90% of them seen only once. Source: peripheral blood, taken 28 days after the second AZD1222 dose. Receptors originate from an adult who received the AZD1222 COVID-19 vaccine.

V is TRBV6-5 and J is TRBJ2-7, with 8 bases identical to TRBD1. The CDR3 spans 14 residues. CDR1 and CDR2 from the germline V gene are MNHEY and SVGAGI. Trimming cost V 3 bases and J 6 bases; bases outside gene matches: 7. In nucleotides, the CDR3 is TGTGCCAGCAGTTATGGTCAGGGGGCCAGCGAGCAGTACTTC. The encoded protein is CASSYGQGASEQYF.

The CDR3 reads CASSPPGQVGTEAFF. As DNA, the CDR3 is TGTGCCAGCTCACCACCGGGACAGGTTGGCACTGAAGCTTTCTTT. The J gene is TRBJ1-1, the V gene TRBV18; 8 nucleotides agree with TRBD1. The CDR3 loop spans 15 amino acids. After removal of 0 bases from V and 4 bases from J, the junction contained 4 bases not matched to a gene. Germline CDR1 is KGHSH and CDR2 is LQKENI.

The chain is built from TRBV29-1 and TRBJ2-3; 8 nucleotides agree with TRBD2. Germline CDR1 SQVTM, CDR2 ANQGSEA. V shed 7 bases and J 7 bases; nucleotides not matched to a gene: 10. The CDR3 length is 13 residues. CDR3 loop: CSAHTGGLNTQYF. DNA for the CDR3: TGCAGCGCCCATACGGGGGGGCTTAATACGCAGTATTTT.

The table lists this clone with a count of one. The gene calls are TRBV5-6 and TRBJ2-6; TRBD1 might be the D (5 bases). The CDR3 runs to 15 residues. V was pared by 4 bases and J by 0 bases, with 8 bases between. Germline CDR1 is SGHDT and CDR2 is YYEEEE. CDR3 DNA: TGTGCCAGCAGCCAGGGTTACTCTGGGGCCAACGTCCTGACTTTC. It encodes CASSQGYSGANVLTF.

The chain joins TRBV2 to TRBJ2-3; TRBD1 agrees at 8 bases. Trimming removed 6 bases from V and 0 bases from J; junction bases left unmatched: 5. This CDR3 region has 15 residues. Germline V gives CDR1 SNHLY, CDR2 FYNNEI. Here the CDR3 reads CASRGTGTSTDTQYF. The CDR3 DNA reads TGTGCCAGCAGAGGGACAGGAACCAGCACAGATACGCAGTATTTT.

The gene calls are TRBV7-9 and TRBJ1-1; no firm D call. Germline-derived CDR1 and CDR2 are SEHNR and FQNEAQ (reference sequence). This CDR3 has 14 amino acids. Trimming removed 2 bases from V and 0 bases from J, with 7 bases in between. The DNA for the CDR3 is TGTGCCAGCAGCTTAAGCAGAGTGAACACTGAAGCTTTCTTT. Translation: CASSLSRVNTEAFF. Full variable domain (rest looked up from reference TRBV7-9 and TRBJ1-1): DTGVSQNPRHKITKRGQNVTFRCDPISEHNRLYWYRQTLGQGPEFLTYFQNEAQLEKSRLLSDRFSAERPKGSFSTLEIQRTEQGDSAMYLCASSLSRVNTEAFFGQGTRLTVV.

V is TRBV7-9 and J is TRBJ1-1; D call uncertain. The CDR3 loop spans 12 amino acids. Germline CDR1 SEHNR, CDR2 FQNEAQ (reference sequence). V lost 2 bases, J lost 5 bases, and 6 bases lay in between. The chain's CDR3 is CASSLSGTEAFF. CDR3 bases: TGTGCCAGCAGCTTAAGCGGAACTGAAGCTTTCTTT.

The V gene is TRBV10-3, the J gene TRBJ1-4; D is undetermined. The CDR3 runs 14 residues. CDR1 and CDR2 from the germline V gene are ENHRY and SYGVKD. V was cut by 6 bases and J by 8 bases, with 16 bases left in between. CDR3 protein: CAIRENESGEKLFF. CDR3 in DNA: TGTGCCATCAGGGAAAACGAGTCTGGGGAAAAACTGTTTTTT.

This clone was found many times. CDR3 sequence: CASSEAEGQGGNTIYF. The CDR3 nucleotides are TGTGCCAGCAGTGAAGCCGAGGGCCAGGGTGGAAACACCATATATTTT. The chain combines TRBV6-1 with TRBJ1-3, with D maybe TRBD1 (5 bases). Germline lookup yields CDR1 MNHNS and CDR2 SASEGT. Between the trimmed V and J ends, which lost 0 bases and 3 bases, there was a span of 12 bases. This CDR3 has 16 amino acids.

The chain carries TRBV9 and TRBJ1-1; 7 positions match TRBD1. The germline gives CDR1 SGDLS, CDR2 YYNGEE. Losses at the gene ends were 3 bases for V and 1 base for J; bases not matched to a gene: 6. The CDR3 covers 15 residues. The DNA for the CDR3 is TGTGCCAGCAGCGCATTGACAGGGTCGAACACTGAAGCTTTCTTT. Its protein is CASSALTGSNTEAFF.

The chain combines TRBV5-1 with TRBJ2-1, with D possibly matching TRBD2 (6 bases). This CDR3 is built from 16 residues. From germline, CDR1 is SGHRS and CDR2 YFSETQ. Trimming cost V 7 bases and J 1 base, with 18 bases left between them. The DNA for the CDR3 is TGCGCCAGCGTCGGGGGTGGGTTAAGGTCCTACAATGAGCAGTTCTTC. It translates to CASVGGGLRSYNEQFF.